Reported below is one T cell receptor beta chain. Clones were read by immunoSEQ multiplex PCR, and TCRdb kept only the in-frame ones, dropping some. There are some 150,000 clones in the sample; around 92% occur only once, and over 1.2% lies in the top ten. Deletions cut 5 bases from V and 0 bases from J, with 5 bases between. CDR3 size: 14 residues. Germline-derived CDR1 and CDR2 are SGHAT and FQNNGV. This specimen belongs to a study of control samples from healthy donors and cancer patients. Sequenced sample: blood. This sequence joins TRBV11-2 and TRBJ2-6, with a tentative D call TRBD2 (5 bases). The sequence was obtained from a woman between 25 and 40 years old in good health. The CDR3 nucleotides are TGTGCCAGCAGCGGGAGCTCTGGGGCCAACGTCCTGACTTTC. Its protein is CASSGSSGANVLTF.